This is a list of T cell receptor beta chains from one sample in a study of shared clonotypes between healthy human individuals. Some clones are missing from TCRdb's copy, which holds only in-frame ones; the method was immunoSEQ multiplex PCR. Of about 2.5 million clones detected, around 93% appear once; the ten largest clones hold approximately 0.4%. The sample taken for sequencing was naive CD4+ T cells from PBMCs. The receptors shown here come from a young man in good health. Some clones in this sample may be carry-over from other donors' samples. CDR3s include the opening cysteine and the closing phenylalanine or tryptophan. Each record gives: J gene, D gene, V gene, clone size, CDR3 protein, CDR3 DNA. A D gene is named only where the DNA matches it firmly. Clone size is stated in some rows and not others, as once, few, many or a class when expanded.

>TRBJ2-3|TRBD2|TRBV7-6|-
CASSLEGAGGSTDTQYF
TGTGCCAGCAGCTTAGAGGGGGCGGGAGGGTCCACAGATACGCAGTATTTT
>TRBJ2-7|-|TRBV6-5|-
CASRYRPKSYEQYF
TGTGCCAGCAGGTACCGTCCTAAGAGCTACGAGCAGTACTTC
>TRBJ1-1|-|TRBV7-9|-
CASSLVGKNTEAFF
TGTGCCAGCAGCTTAGTAGGGAAGAACACTGAAGCTTTCTTT
>TRBJ1-4|TRBD1|TRBV18|-
CASSPPGQGGEKLFF
TGTGCCAGCTCACCACCGGGACAGGGTGGGGAAAAACTGTTTTTT
>TRBJ1-1|-|TRBV5-5|few
CASSLAAGAEAFF
TGTGCCAGCAGCTTGGCGGCAGGGGCTGAAGCTTTCTTT
>TRBJ1-1|TRBD1|TRBV6-1|-
CASSDDRESEAFF
TGTGCCAGCAGTGACGACAGGGAGTCGGAAGCTTTCTTT
>TRBJ2-3|TRBD2|TRBV2|-
CASGRTSPRDTQYF
TGTGCCAGCGGACGGACTAGCCCGAGAGATACGCAGTATTTT
>TRBJ2-4|-|TRBV5-1|-
CASSLGSGSVNIQYF
TGCGCCAGCAGCTTGGGGTCCGGGTCAGTTAACATTCAGTACTTC
>TRBJ2-7|-|TRBV15|-
CATSRDQGSPYEQYF
TGTGCCACCAGCAGAGACCAGGGCTCACCCTACGAGCAGTACTTC
>TRBJ1-5|-|TRBV28|once
CASSSPRDWSNQPQHF
TGTGCCAGCAGTTCCCCCCGCGACTGGAGCAATCAGCCCCAGCATTTT
>TRBJ2-7|-|TRBV2|-
CASTEGPLERF
TGTGCCAGCACCGAGGGTCCTTTGGAGCGCTTC
>TRBJ1-2|-|TRBV19|-
CASSETGTHYGYTF
TGTGCCAGTAGTGAAACGGGGACCCACTATGGCTACACCTTC
>TRBJ2-7|-|TRBV28|-
CASSQQVLEQYF
TGTGCCAGCAGCCAGCAGGTTCTCGAGCAGTACTTC
>TRBJ2-6|-|TRBV27|-
CASSLGTGSSGANVLTF
TGTGCCAGCAGTCTAGGGACGGGAAGCTCTGGGGCCAACGTCCTGACTTTC
>TRBJ2-2|TRBD2|TRBV4-2|-
CASSQEEGGPLTGELFF
TGTGCCAGCAGCCAAGAAGAGGGAGGGCCACTCACCGGGGAGCTGTTTTTT
>TRBJ2-4|TRBD1|TRBV19|-
CASTIRQGRSIQYF
TGTGCCAGTACCATCCGACAGGGTCGTAGCATTCAGTACTTC
>TRBJ2-3|-|TRBV6-6|-
CASRAGTSTDTQYF
TGTGCCAGCAGAGCCGGGACTAGCACAGATACGCAGTATTTT
>TRBJ1-5|-|TRBV28|-
CASRMEGNQPQHF
TGTGCCAGCAGAATGGAAGGCAATCAGCCCCAGCATTTT
>TRBJ2-7|-|TRBV5-1|once
CASSPRVGGYEQYF
TGCGCCAGCAGCCCGAGGGTGGGGGGCTACGAGCAGTACTTC
>TRBJ1-6|-|TRBV4-1|-
CASSQAGGKDNSPLHF
TGCGCCAGCAGCCAAGCTGGGGGGAAAGATAATTCACCCCTCCACTTT